The clone carrying this T cell receptor (beta chain) showed up just a few times. V was clipped by 2 bases and J by 3 bases; unmatched bases: 0. The CDR3 has 12 residues. From germline, CDR1 is GTSNPN and CDR2 SVGIG (reference sequence). RNA transcripts provided the source from which TCR beta CDR3 regions were amplified. A set of HTBI primers served as the primers for a first-round RT-PCR of the TCR CDR3. One entry per CDR3 protein, called by TCRdb with MiXCR from the multiplex PCR reads. The sample comprises about 480,000 distinct CDR3 sequences, around 22% of which are singletons, and over 9% rests with the top ten. This entry belongs to a study of T cells in Graves' hyperthyroidism and ophthalmopathy.

V usage is TRBV30 and J usage is TRBJ2-5; 7 bases map to TRBD1. The TCR sequence derives from a woman in her 30s with Graves' ophthalmopathy. Source material: blood. CDR3 bases: TGTGCCTGGAGTACAGGGGAAGAGACCCAGTACTTC. This gives the protein CAWSTGEETQYF.